The entry below gives a single T cell receptor beta chain sequence along with its context. Its antigen is unknown. The missing CDR3 end, 3 residues past where the read stops, is filled in from the germline J gene. The length of the CDR3 is 14 residues. Germline-derived CDR1 and CDR2 are LNHDA and SQIVND (reference sequence). V lost 2 bases and J 4 bases, leaving 9 bases between the germline ends. The data belong to a study of T cells in women clearing cervical HPV infection. Overall study results and limits: CIN3+ cases had significantly higher TCR repertoire richness than controls, but evenness did not differ. T-cell numbers per sample were unknown and may explain richness differences. TRBV6-7 relative abundance averaged around 0.11% in cases and under 0.2% in controls.

Generated by immunoSEQ multiplex PCR, the TCRdb table keeps only in-frame clones and is missing some. The sample data list about 9,200 clones. Each participant carried one incident cervical HPV16 infection only. This chain joins TRBV19 and TRBJ1-5; D possibly corresponds to TRBD1 (5 bases). Input material: blood buffy coat. This sequence was found in a woman aged 18-70 years with a cervical HPV16 infection that either progressed to CIN3+ or cleared (not recorded which). CDR3 loop: CASSIQGSNQPQHF. The part of the CDR3 DNA that was read is TGTGCCAGTAGTATACAGGGTTCTAATCAGCCC.